One sample yielded the 11 T cell receptor beta chains listed below, sequenced in a study of naive and memory T cell subsets. A UMI-containing oligonucleotide was joined by 3' ligation to the TCR cDNA template. Ligated cDNA underwent four rounds of PCR with nested alpha and beta constant region primers and SP2. One entry per CDR3 protein results from TCRdb running MiXCR on the 5' RACE reads. The repertoire holds approximately 32,000 distinct CDR3 sequences, with 16% as singletons. The receptors derive from a female donor in good health.

The gene calls are TRBV7-9 and TRBJ1-5; no definite D call. Per the germline V gene, CDR1 is SEHNR and CDR2 is FQNEAQ (reference sequence). V dropped 5 bases and J dropped 7 bases, with 9 bases sitting between them. The CDR3 contains 12 residues. This CDR3 reads CASSATDQPQHF. In DNA form, the CDR3 reads TGTGCCAGCAGCGCCACAGACCAGCCCCAGCATTTT.

Many counts were recorded for this clonotype. V and J are TRBV12-5 and TRBJ2-5; a possible D gene is TRBD1 (6 bases). CDR1 and CDR2 (germline): LGHNT, FRNRAP. Trimming took off 6 bases at V and 1 base at J, with 15 bases between the two ends. The CDR3 extends over 15 amino acids. For the CDR3, the DNA is TGTGCTAGTGGCCCCGGACAGACGATCCAAGAGACCCAGTACTTC. It encodes CASGPGQTIQETQYF.

The V and J genes are TRBV6-2 or TRBV6-3 and TRBJ2-6; 9 bases are a match to TRBD1. The CDR3 runs 13 residues. After removal of 6 bases from V and 13 bases from J, the junction contained 7 bases not matched to a gene. Germline V gene lookup returns CDR1 MNHEY and CDR2 SVGEGT. The CDR3 here is CASSTGTGRVLTF. The CDR3 DNA sequence: TGTGCCAGCAGCACCGGGACAGGGAGGGTCCTGACTTTC.

This clonotype occurred a few times. The chain couples TRBV7-3 to TRBJ2-1; tentatively, D is TRBD2 (5 bases). Trimming removed 3 bases at V and 0 bases at J, with 30 bases between. The CDR3 is 22 amino acids. Germline V gives CDR1 SGHTA, CDR2 FQGTGA. This chain's CDR3 is CASSLPNRTGVYRSSSYNEQFF. In nucleotides, the CDR3 is TGTGCCAGCAGCTTGCCCAACCGGACCGGGGTTTATAGAAGTAGCTCCTACAATGAGCAGTTCTTC.

A few counts support this clonotype. The chain couples TRBV12-3 or TRBV12-4 to TRBJ1-2; TRBD1 is a possible D gene (6 bases). Trimming left V 6 bases short and J 4 bases short, with 15 bases between. There are 14 residues in the CDR3. The CDR3 DNA follows: TGTGCCAGCAGCCAACAGGGTTATGGCTATGGCTACACCTTC. Translating it yields CASSQQGYGYGYTF.

This clonotype was seen ten or more times. The chain recombines TRBV7-2 with TRBJ1-6; D call uncertain. This CDR3 spans 12 amino acids. CDR1 and CDR2 from the germline V gene are SGHTA and FQGNSA. V lost 5 bases, J lost 12 bases, and 11 bases lay in between. The CDR3 DNA reads TGTGCCAGCAGCCCGAGGGCGGAACCCCTCCACTTT. Translation gives CASSPRAEPLHF.

Notes on this clonotype: A much larger clone lies one base from this, so it may be a read error. The genes are TRBV29-1 and TRBJ1-3; TRBD1 is a possible D gene (5 bases). The CDR3 runs to 18 residues. CDR1 and CDR2 from the germline V gene are SQVTM and ANQGSEA. CDR3 bases: TGCAGCGCTGAAGAACCTCATTTCCCAGGGAAAACTGGAAACACCATATATTTT. Translated: CSAEEPHFPGKTGNTIYF. The whole variable domain, remainder taken from reference TRBV29-1 and TRBJ1-3, is SAVISQKPSRDICQRGTSLTIQCQVDSQVTMMFWYRQQPGQSLTLIATANQGSEATYESGFVIDKFPISRPNLTFSTLTVSNMSPEDSSIYLCSAEEPHFPGKTGNTIYFGEGSWLTVV.

The chain recombines TRBV5-1 with TRBJ2-1; 9 nucleotides match TRBD1. This CDR3 has 16 residues. CDR1 and CDR2 from the germline V gene are SGHRS and YFSETQ. Trimming removed 2 bases from V and 6 bases from J; junction bases left unmatched: 9. The CDR3 region has the DNA TGCGCCAGCAGCTTCATACCGGGACAGGGCGGCAATGAGCAGTTCTTC. This sequence encodes CASSFIPGQGGNEQFF.

The V and J genes are TRBV12-3 or TRBV12-4 and TRBJ2-1, with a weak D call TRBD2 (6 bases). Trimming shortened V by 6 bases and J by 0 bases, and 12 bases separated the two germline ends. CDR3 length equals 15 residues. CDR3 DNA sequence: TGTGCCAGCAGCCGGGGGTCCTCCTCCTACAATGAGCAGTTCTTC. This sequence encodes CASSRGSSSYNEQFF.

The chain is built from TRBV7-9 and TRBJ1-1; no firm D call. Per the germline V gene, CDR1 is SEHNR and CDR2 is FQNEAQ (reference sequence). V was cut by 1 base and J by 4 bases, with 10 bases left in between. This CDR3 has 14 residues. Here the CDR3 DNA reads TGTGCCAGCAGCTTAGTGACGGGCGTCACTGAAGCTTTCTTT. Encoded protein: CASSLVTGVTEAFF.

This chain links TRBV6-5 with TRBJ2-5; 7 nucleotides match TRBD2. V lost 7 bases and J lost 3; bases outside the gene matches: 8. Germline V gives CDR1 MNHEY, CDR2 SVGAGI. The CDR3 sequence is 14 residues long. CDR3 amino acids: CASTVWGGKETQYF. Written as DNA, the CDR3 is TGTGCCAGCACTGTGTGGGGGGGGAAAGAGACCCAGTACTTC.